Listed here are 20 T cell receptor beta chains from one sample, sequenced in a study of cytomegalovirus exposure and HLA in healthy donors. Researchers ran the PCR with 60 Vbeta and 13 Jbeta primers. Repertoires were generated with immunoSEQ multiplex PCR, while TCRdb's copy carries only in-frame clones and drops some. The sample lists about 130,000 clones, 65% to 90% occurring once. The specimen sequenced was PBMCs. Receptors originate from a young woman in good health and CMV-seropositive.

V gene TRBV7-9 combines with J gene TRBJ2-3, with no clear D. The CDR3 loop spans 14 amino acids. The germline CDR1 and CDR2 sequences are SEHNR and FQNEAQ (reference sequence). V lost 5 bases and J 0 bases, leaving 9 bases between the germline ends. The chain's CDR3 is CASSPRYSTDTQYF. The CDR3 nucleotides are TGTGCCAGCAGCCCCAGATACAGCACAGATACGCAGTATTTT.

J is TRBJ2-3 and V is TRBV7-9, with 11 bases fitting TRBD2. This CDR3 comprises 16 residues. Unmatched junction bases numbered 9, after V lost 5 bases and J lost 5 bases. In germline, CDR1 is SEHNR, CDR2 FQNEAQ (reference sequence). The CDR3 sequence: CASSPFSGGAVDTQYF. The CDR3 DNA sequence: TGTGCCAGCAGCCCGTTTAGCGGGGGGGCCGTAGATACGCAGTATTTT.

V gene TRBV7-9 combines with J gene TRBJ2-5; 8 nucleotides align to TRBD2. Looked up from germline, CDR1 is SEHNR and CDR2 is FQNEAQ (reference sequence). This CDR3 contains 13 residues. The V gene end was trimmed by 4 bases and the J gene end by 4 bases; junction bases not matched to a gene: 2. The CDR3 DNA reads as TGTGCCAGCAGCTACGCGGGGGGAGAGACCCAGTACTTC. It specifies CASSYAGGETQYF.

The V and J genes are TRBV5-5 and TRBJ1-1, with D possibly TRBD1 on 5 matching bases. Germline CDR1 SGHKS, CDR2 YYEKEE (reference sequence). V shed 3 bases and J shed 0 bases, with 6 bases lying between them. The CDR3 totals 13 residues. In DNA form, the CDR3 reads TGTGCCAGCAGCTCACAGGTGAACACTGAAGCTTTCTTT. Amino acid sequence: CASSSQVNTEAFF.

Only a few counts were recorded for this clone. Here the CDR3 reads CASSTDGGKNTEAFF. CDR3 DNA sequence: TGTGCCAGCAGTACGGACGGGGGTAAGAACACTGAAGCTTTCTTT. J is TRBJ1-1 and V is TRBV6-5, with D possibly TRBD1 on 5 matching bases. Trimming removed 5 bases at V and 1 base at J, with 14 bases between. Germline CDR1 and CDR2: MNHEY and SVGAGI. This CDR3 has 15 amino acids.

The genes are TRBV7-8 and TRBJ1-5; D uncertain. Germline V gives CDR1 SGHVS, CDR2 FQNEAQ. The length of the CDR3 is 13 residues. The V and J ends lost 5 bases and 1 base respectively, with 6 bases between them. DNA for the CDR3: TGTGCCAGCAGCCGGGTCAGCAATCAGCCCCAGCATTTT. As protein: CASSRVSNQPQHF.

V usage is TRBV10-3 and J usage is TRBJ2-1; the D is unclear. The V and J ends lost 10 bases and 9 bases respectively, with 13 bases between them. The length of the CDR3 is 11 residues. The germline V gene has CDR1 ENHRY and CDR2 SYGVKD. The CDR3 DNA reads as TGTGCCAGCGCCGACTTCACTGAGCAGTTCTTC. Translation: CASADFTEQFF.

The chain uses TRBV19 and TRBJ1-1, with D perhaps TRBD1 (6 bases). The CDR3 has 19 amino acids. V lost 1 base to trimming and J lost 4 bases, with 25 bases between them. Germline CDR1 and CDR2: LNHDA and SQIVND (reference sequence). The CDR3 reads CASSIVGLKGVGLGTEAFF. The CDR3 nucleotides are TGTGCCAGTAGTATAGTGGGGTTAAAGGGGGTGGGATTGGGCACTGAAGCTTTCTTT.

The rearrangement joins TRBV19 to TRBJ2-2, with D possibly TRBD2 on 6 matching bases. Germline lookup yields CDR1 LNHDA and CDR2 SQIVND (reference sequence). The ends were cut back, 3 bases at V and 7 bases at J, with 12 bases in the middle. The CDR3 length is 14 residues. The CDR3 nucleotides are TGTGCCAGTAGTATCATAGGGACTGGCGGGGAGCTGTTTTTT. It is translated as CASSIIGTGGELFF. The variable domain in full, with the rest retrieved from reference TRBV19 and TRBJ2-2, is DGGITQSPKYLFRKEGQNVTLSCEQNLNHDAMYWYRQDPGQGLRLIYYSQIVNDFQKGDIAEGYSVSREKKESFPLTVTSAQKNPTAFYLCASSIIGTGGELFFGEGSRLTVL.

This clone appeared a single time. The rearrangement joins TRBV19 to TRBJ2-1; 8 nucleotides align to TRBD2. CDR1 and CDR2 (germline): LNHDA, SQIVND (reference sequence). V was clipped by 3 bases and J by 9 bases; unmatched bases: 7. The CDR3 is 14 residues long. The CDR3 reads CASSIGSGAVEQFF. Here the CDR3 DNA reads TGTGCCAGTAGTATCGGTAGCGGGGCAGTTGAGCAGTTCTTC.

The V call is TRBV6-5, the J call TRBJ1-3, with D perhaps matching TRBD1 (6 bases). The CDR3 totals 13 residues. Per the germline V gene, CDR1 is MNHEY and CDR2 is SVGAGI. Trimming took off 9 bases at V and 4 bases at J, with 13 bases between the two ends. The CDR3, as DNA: TGTGCCAGTTCACAGGGTACCGGAAACACCATATATTTT. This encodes CASSQGTGNTIYF.

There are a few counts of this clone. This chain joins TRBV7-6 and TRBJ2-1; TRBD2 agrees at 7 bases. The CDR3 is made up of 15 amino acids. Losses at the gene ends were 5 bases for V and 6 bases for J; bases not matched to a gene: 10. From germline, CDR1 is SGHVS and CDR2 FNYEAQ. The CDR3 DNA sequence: TGTGCCAGCAGCCCCAGCGGGGTATATGGCAATGAGCAGTTCTTC. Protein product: CASSPSGVYGNEQFF. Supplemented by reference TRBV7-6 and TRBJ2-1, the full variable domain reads GAGVSQSPRYKVTKRGQDVALRCDPISGHVSLYWYRQALGQGPEFLTYFNYEAQQDKSGLPNDRFSAERPEGSISTLTIQRTEQRDSAMYRCASSPSGVYGNEQFFGPGTRLTVL.

In DNA form, the CDR3 reads TGTGCCAGCACCCTAGCCCGTCACATAGTACTCTATGGCTACACCTTC. As protein: CASTLARHIVLYGYTF. The chain employs TRBV28 and TRBJ1-2, with D hard to call. V dropped 7 bases and J dropped 4 bases, with 22 bases sitting between them. The CDR3 sequence is 16 residues long. CDR1 is MDHEN, CDR2 SYDVKM, per germline.

CDR3 amino acids: CASSLLVTYEQYF. CDR3 in DNA: TGTGCCAGCAGCTTGCTAGTGACCTACGAGCAGTACTTC. This chain connects TRBV5-8 to TRBJ2-7; D ambiguous. With 1 base removed from V and 2 bases from J, the gap between germline ends came to 7 bases. The CDR3 is 13 amino acids. CDR1 and CDR2 (germline): SGHTS, YDEGEE.

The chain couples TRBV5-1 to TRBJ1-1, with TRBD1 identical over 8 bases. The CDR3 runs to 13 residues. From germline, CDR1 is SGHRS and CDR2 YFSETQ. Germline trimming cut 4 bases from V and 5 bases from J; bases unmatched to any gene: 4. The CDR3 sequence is CASSDRGDTEAFF. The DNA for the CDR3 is TGCGCCAGCAGCGACAGGGGCGATACTGAAGCTTTCTTT.

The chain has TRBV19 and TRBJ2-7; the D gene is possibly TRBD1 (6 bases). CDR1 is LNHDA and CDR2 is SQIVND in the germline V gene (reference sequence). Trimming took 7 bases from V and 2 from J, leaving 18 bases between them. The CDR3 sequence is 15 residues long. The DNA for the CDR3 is TGTGCCAGTATGAAGGACAGTAATCCCCCCTACGAGCAGTACTTC. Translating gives CASMKDSNPPYEQYF.

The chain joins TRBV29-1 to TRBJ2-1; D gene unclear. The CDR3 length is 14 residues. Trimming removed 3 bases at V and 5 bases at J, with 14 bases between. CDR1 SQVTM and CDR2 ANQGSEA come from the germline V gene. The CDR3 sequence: CSVERPPRDNEQFF. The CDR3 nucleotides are TGCAGCGTTGAGAGGCCGCCCAGAGACAATGAGCAGTTCTTC.

CDR3 sequence: CASSFQGADIQYF. The CDR3 coding sequence is TGTGCCAGCAGTTTTCAGGGGGCTGACATTCAGTACTTC. V and J are TRBV28 and TRBJ2-4, with 8 bases fitting TRBD1. The V segment lost 3 bases and the J segment 8 bases; nucleotides outside the gene matches: 3. Germline V lookup: CDR1 MDHEN, CDR2 SYDVKM. The CDR3 runs to 13 residues.

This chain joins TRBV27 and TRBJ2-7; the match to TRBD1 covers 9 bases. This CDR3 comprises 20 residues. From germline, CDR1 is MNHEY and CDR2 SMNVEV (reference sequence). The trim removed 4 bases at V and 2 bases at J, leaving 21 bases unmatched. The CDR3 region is CASSSLPRDRVLGITYEQYF. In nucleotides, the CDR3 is TGTGCCAGCAGTTCATTACCCCGGGACAGGGTTTTAGGGATAACCTACGAGCAGTACTTC.

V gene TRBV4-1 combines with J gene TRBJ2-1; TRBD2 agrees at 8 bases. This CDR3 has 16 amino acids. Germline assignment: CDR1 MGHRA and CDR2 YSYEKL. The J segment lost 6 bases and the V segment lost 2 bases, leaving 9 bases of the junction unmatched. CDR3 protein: CASSQIAGTRGNEQFF. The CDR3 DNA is TGCGCCAGCAGCCAAATAGCCGGGACTAGGGGCAATGAGCAGTTCTTC.